The 8 T cell receptor beta chains reported below all come from one sample, sequenced in a study of regulatory T cells in long-lasting Graves disease. HTBI primers from iRepertoire and Arm-PCR of CDR3 regions yielded the TCR beta libraries. One entry per CDR3 protein results from TCRdb running MiXCR on the multiplex PCR reads. The data show about 400,000 distinct CDR3 sequences, with 16% seen just once and around 20% held by the top ten. The time point is: newly diagnosed GD, antithyroid drugs for less than 3 months. The TCR library was made from RNA extracted from PBMCs. The data also belong to a second study, concerning T cells in Graves' hyperthyroidism and ophthalmopathy.

The material sequenced was peripheral blood mononuclear cells (PBMCs), taken at new diagnosis, from a patient treated with antithyroid drugs. The receptors were gathered from a woman aged 18-30 years with Graves disease.

This clonotype has ten or more counts. The J gene is TRBJ2-1, the V gene TRBV20-1, with 8 bases fitting TRBD2. This CDR3 comprises 23 residues. With V trimmed by 3 bases and J by 6 bases, 34 bases remained unmatched. Germline loops: CDR1 DFQATT, CDR2 SNEGSKA (reference sequence). The CDR3 region is CSASGPRGTPGTSQAMDPNEQFF. CDR3 nucleotide sequence: TGCAGTGCTAGCGGCCCCAGGGGTACACCCGGGACTAGTCAGGCGATGGATCCCAATGAGCAGTTCTTC.

This clonotype was seen repeatedly, ten times or more. V is TRBV20-1 and J is TRBJ2-2; possibly TRBD2 for D (6 bases). Germline V CDR1 and CDR2: DFQATT, SNEGSKA (reference sequence). Trimming shortened V by 0 bases and J by 2 bases, and 16 bases separated the two germline ends. The CDR3 covers 17 residues. The CDR3 DNA is TGCAGTGCTAGAGATCCGCCCAGCGGGCCTAACACCGGGGAGCTGTTTTTT. Translating it yields CSARDPPSGPNTGELFF.

This chain links TRBV19 with TRBJ1-6; 7 positions agree with TRBD1. This CDR3 region has 13 residues. CDR1 is LNHDA and CDR2 is SQIVND in the germline V gene (reference sequence). The junction had 4 bases not matched to a gene; V was cut back by 7 bases and J by 7 bases. For the CDR3, the DNA is TGTGCCAGTATTACAGGGGCGAATTCACCCCTCCACTTT. This encodes CASITGANSPLHF.

This clonotype was counted many times. V is TRBV9 and J is TRBJ2-1; no clear D. V shed 2 bases and J shed 0 bases, with 9 bases lying between them. Germline values: CDR1 SGDLS, CDR2 YYNGEE. This CDR3 is built from 15 residues. CDR3 coding DNA: TGTGCCAGCAGCGTTGGCACTGACTCCTACAATGAGCAGTTCTTC. Translation gives CASSVGTDSYNEQFF.

This clonotype was seen repeatedly, ten times or more. The chain has TRBV3-1 and TRBJ2-5; 7 bases line up with TRBD2. The CDR3 has 13 residues. V shed 5 bases and J 5 bases; nucleotides not matched to a gene: 5. The germline V gene has CDR1 LGHDT and CDR2 YNNKEL (reference sequence). The DNA for the CDR3 is TGTGCCAGCAGCTCGACTAGCAGGGAGACCCAGTACTTC. Translation: CASSSTSRETQYF.

This clonotype was observed a few times. A much larger clone sits a single nucleotide away, making a read error possible. The chain recombines TRBV11-3 with TRBJ2-7; 7 bases fit TRBD2. This CDR3 is 17 amino acids long. Germline V lookup: CDR1 SGHNT, CDR2 YENEEA. The CDR3 nucleotides read TGTGCCAGCAGCTTAGTAAGTCGGGCTAGCGGTACCTACGAGCAGCACTTC. Its protein product is CASSLVSRASGTYEQHF.

This clonotype has at least ten counts. This chain joins TRBV5-1 and TRBJ2-3; 11 bases agree with TRBD1. The CDR3 length is 16 residues. Germline loops: CDR1 SGHRS, CDR2 YFSETQ. Trimming took 4 bases from V and 6 from J; bases not matched to a gene: 10. The CDR3 region is CASSEDRGPRWDTQYF. The CDR3 DNA sequence: TGCGCCAGCAGCGAGGACAGGGGGCCTCGTTGGGATACGCAGTATTTT.

A single count supports this clonotype. The chain couples TRBV7-9 to TRBJ2-1, with D perhaps assigned TRBD1 or TRBD2 (5 bases each). Between the trimmed V and J ends, which lost 1 base and 5 bases, there was a span of 12 bases. Germline lookup yields CDR1 SEHNR and CDR2 FQNEAQ (reference sequence). The CDR3 loop spans 15 amino acids. The CDR3 region is CASSLVWGNDNEQFF. As DNA, the CDR3 is TGTGCCAGCAGCTTAGTATGGGGGAACGACAATGAGCAGTTCTTC.